The 4 T cell receptor beta chains reported below all come from one sample, sequenced in a study of PD-L1 blockade in urothelial cancer. The sample's time point: pretreatment peripheral blood. Generated by immunoSEQ multiplex PCR, the TCRdb table keeps only in-frame clones and is missing some. The sample carries some 45,000 clones, over 75% recorded once. Sequences were derived from PBMCs, sampled around atezolizumab (anti-PD-L1) treatment. The source of these receptors is a donor at least 40 years old with urothelial cancer.

The gene calls are TRBV28 and TRBJ1-1, with TRBD1 matching 9 bases. CDR1 MDHEN and CDR2 SYDVKM come from the germline V gene. Trimming cost V 6 bases and J 1 base; bases outside gene matches: 6. The CDR3 is 15 amino acids. The CDR3 spells CASRATGGQNTEAFF. The CDR3 coding sequence is TGTGCCAGCAGGGCGACAGGGGGACAGAACACTGAAGCTTTCTTT.

The rearrangement uses TRBV7-2 and TRBJ2-2; TRBD2 matches at 8 bases. Looked up from germline, CDR1 is SGHTA and CDR2 is FQGNSA. J gave up 0 bases and V 3 bases, and 0 bases lay outside the gene matches. The CDR3 contains 15 residues. The CDR3 DNA sequence: TGTGCCAGCAGCTTGACTAGCGCGAACACCGGGGAGCTGTTTTTT. Its translation is CASSLTSANTGELFF.

The V and J genes are TRBV18 and TRBJ1-1; 9 bases line up with TRBD1. The V segment lost 3 bases and the J segment 1 base; nucleotides outside the gene matches: 6. From germline, CDR1 is KGHSH and CDR2 LQKENI. This CDR3 is built from 16 residues. CDR3 in amino acids: CASSPPDRGWNTEAFF. DNA of the CDR3: TGTGCCAGCTCACCGCCGGACAGGGGTTGGAACACTGAAGCTTTCTTT.

V is TRBV13 and J is TRBJ2-3, with 7 bases fitting TRBD1. Germline CDR1 and CDR2: PRHDT and FYEKMQ (reference sequence). The CDR3 contains 16 residues. Losses at the gene ends were 5 bases for V and 0 bases for J; bases not matched to a gene: 8. The CDR3 region has the DNA TGTGCCAGCAGCCATATTGGGACAGACAGCACAGATACGCAGTATTTT. As protein: CASSHIGTDSTDTQYF.